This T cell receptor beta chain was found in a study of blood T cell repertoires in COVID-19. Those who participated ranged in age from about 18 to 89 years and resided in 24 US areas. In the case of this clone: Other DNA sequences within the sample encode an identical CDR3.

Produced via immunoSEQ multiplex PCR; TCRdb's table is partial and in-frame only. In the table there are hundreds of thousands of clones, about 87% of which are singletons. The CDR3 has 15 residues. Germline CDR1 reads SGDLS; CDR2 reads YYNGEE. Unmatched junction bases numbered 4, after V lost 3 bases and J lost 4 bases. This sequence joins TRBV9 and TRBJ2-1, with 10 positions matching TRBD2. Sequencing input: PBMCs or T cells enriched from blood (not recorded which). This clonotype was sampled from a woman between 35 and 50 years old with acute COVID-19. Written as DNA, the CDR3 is TGTGCCAGCAGCGCTAGCGGGAGAGATTACAATGAGCAGTTCTTC. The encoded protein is CASSASGRDYNEQFF.